The clone carrying this T cell receptor (beta chain) was recorded a few times. Antigen specificity is unknown. This entry is derived from a study of CD8 T cells in ankylosing spondylitis. Study-level points and caveats: Past studies reported some motif variants in reactive arthritis synovial fluid and blood. Reported data indicate significant enrichment of disease-linked clones within matched ankylosing spondylitis synovial fluid.

TCRdb reprocessed the 5' RACE reads with MiXCR, giving one entry per CDR3 protein. The sample has 250,000 to 300,000 distinct CDR3 sequences, 15% to 20% seen once. This CDR3 region has 13 residues. V was cut by 7 bases and J by 5 bases, with 18 bases left in between. Germline V lookup: CDR1 SQVTM, CDR2 ANQGSEA. The sequence derives from a male donor with ankylosing spondylitis or in good health (not recorded which). Material: blood, either unsorted or a sorted T cell fraction (not recorded which). The chain joins TRBV29-1 to TRBJ2-7; the D gene is possibly TRBD2 (6 bases). The CDR3: CSAWDSLTDEQYF. The CDR3 DNA reads TGCAGCGCGTGGGACTCACTAACCGACGAGCAGTACTTC.